This T cell receptor (beta chain) was captured by sequencing in a study of T cell changes during pregnancy in multiple sclerosis. Trimming stripped 1 base from V and 0 bases from J, with 7 bases between. The germline CDR1 and CDR2 sequences are SGHTA and FQGNSA. The CDR3 runs to 15 residues. Libraries were prepared by immunoSEQ multiplex PCR; TCRdb keeps only in-frame clonotypes and omits some of them. The repertoire holds tens of thousands of clones, with 94% as singletons. The genes are TRBV7-2 and TRBJ1-3; no firm D call. Sequencing used CD4+ T cells from peripheral blood mononuclear cells, obtained after pregnancy. The clonotype was recovered from a female donor with multiple sclerosis, enrolled in a pregnancy study. For the CDR3, the DNA is TGTGCCAGCAGCTTAGACAGTGCCTCTGGAAACACCATATATTTT. Translating it yields CASSLDSASGNTIYF.